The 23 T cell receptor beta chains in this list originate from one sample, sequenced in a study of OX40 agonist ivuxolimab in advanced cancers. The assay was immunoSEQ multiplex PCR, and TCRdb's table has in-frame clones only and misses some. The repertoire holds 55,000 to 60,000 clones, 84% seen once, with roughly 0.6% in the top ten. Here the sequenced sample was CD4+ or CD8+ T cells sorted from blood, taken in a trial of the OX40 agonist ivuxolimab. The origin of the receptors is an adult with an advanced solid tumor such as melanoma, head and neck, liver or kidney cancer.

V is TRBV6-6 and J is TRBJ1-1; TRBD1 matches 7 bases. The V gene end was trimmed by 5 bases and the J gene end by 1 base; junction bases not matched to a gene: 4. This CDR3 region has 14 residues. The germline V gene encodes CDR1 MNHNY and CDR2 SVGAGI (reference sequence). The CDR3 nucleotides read TGTGCCAGCAGTCCCAGGACAGGGAACACTGAAGCTTTCTTT. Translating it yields CASSPRTGNTEAFF.

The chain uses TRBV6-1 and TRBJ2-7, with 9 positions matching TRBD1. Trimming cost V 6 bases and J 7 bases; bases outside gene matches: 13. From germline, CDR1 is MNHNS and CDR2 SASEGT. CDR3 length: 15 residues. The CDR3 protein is CASSPQGTGSGEQYF. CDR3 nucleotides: TGTGCCAGCAGCCCCCAAGGGACAGGGTCGGGGGAGCAGTACTTC.

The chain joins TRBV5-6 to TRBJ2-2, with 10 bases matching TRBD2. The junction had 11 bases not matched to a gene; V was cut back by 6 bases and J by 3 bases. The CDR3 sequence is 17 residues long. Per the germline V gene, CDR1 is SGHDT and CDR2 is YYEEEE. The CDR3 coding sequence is TGTGCCAGCATCCCCCACCCGCTAGCGGGGGACACCGGGGAGCTGTTTTTT. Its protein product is CASIPHPLAGDTGELFF.

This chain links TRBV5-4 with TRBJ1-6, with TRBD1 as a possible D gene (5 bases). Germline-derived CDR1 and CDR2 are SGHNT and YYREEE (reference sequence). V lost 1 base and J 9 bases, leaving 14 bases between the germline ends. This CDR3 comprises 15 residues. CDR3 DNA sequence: TGTGCCAGCAGCTTGCGGACAAAAGATAGTTCACCCCTCCACTTT. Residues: CASSLRTKDSSPLHF.

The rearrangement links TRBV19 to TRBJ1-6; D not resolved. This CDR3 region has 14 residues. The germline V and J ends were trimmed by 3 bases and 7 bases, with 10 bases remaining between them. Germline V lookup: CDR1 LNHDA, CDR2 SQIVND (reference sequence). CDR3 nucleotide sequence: TGTGCCAGTAGTATGAGGAGTTACAATTCACCCCTCCACTTT. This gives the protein CASSMRSYNSPLHF.

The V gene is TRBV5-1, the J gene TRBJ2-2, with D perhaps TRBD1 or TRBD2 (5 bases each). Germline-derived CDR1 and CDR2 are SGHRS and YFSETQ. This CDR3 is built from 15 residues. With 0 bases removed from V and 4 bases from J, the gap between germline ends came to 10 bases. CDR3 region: CASSLDRRPTGELFF. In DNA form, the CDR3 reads TGCGCCAGCAGCTTGGACAGGAGGCCCACCGGGGAGCTGTTTTTT.

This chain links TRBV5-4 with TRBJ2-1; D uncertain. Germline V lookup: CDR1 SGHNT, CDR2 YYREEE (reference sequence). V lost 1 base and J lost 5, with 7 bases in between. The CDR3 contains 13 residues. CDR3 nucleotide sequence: TGTGCCAGCAGCTTGAGGGCGGACAATGAGCAGTTCTTC. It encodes CASSLRADNEQFF.

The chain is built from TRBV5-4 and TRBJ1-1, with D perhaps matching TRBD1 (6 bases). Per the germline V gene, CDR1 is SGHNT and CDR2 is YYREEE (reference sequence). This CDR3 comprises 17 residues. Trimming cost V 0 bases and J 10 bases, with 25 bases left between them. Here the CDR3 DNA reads TGTGCCAGCAGCTTGGGTCGGTCAGGGGTGCCTCTTGACGGAGCTTTCTTT. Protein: CASSLGRSGVPLDGAFF.

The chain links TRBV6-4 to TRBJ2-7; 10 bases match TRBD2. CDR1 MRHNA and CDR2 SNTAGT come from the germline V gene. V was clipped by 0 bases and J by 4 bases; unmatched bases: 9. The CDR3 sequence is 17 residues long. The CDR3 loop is CASSDSKGRTSGYEQYF. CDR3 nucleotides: TGTGCCAGCAGTGACTCGAAGGGGCGGACTAGCGGATACGAGCAGTACTTC.

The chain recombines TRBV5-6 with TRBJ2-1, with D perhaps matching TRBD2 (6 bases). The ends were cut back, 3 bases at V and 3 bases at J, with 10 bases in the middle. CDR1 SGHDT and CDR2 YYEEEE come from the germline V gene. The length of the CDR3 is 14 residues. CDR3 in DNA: TGTGCCAGCAGCTGGAGGGATGGCTACAATGAGCAGTTCTTC. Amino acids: CASSWRDGYNEQFF.

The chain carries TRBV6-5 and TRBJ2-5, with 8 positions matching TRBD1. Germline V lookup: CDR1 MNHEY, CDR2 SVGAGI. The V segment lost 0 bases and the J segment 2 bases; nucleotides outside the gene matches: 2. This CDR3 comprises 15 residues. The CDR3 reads CASSYSGQGQETQYF. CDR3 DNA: TGTGCCAGCAGTTACTCCGGACAGGGACAAGAGACCCAGTACTTC.

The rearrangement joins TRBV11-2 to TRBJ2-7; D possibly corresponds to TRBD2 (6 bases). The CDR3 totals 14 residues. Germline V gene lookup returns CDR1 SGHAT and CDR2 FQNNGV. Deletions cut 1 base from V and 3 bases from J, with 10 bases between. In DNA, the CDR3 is TGTGCCAGCAGCTTAGTACCTAGCGTCTACGAGCAGTACTTC. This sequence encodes CASSLVPSVYEQYF.

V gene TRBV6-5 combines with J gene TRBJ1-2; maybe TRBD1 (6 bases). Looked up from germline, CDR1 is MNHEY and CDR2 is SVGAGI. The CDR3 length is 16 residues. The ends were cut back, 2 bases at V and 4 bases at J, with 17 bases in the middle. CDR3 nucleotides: TGTGCCAGCAGTTACACCGCGGAGGGGGGAGTCTATGGCTACACCTTC. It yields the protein CASSYTAEGGVYGYTF.

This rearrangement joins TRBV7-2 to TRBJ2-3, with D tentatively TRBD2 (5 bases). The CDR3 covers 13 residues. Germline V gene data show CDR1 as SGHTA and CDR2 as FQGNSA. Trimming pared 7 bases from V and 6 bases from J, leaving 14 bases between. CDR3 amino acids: CASTRRGFDTQYF. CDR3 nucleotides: TGTGCCAGCACCCGGCGAGGGTTCGATACGCAGTATTTT. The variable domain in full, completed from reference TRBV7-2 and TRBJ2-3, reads GAGVSQSPSNKVTEKGKDVELRCDPISGHTALYWYRQSLGQGLEFLIYFQGNSAPDKSGLPSDRFSAERTGGSVSTLTIQRTQQEDSAVYLCASTRRGFDTQYFGPGTRLTVL.

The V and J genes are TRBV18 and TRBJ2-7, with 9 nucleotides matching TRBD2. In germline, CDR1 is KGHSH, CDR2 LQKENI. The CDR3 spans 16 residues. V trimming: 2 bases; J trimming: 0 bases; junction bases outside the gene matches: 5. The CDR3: CASSPMASGNSYEQYF. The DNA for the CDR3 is TGTGCCAGCTCACCAATGGCTAGCGGGAACTCCTACGAGCAGTACTTC.

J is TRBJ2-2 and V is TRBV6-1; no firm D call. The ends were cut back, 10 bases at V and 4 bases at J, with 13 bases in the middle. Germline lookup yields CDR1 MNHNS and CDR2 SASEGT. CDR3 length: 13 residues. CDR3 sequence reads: CATDPAATGELFF. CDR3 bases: TGTGCCACCGACCCGGCGGCCACCGGGGAGCTGTTTTTT.

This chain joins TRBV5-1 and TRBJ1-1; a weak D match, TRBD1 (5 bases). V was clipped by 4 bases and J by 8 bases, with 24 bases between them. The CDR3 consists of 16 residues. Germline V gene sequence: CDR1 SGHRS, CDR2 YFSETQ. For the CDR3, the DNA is TGCGCCAGCAGCGAACGTCTTACGGGGGGGTTTGGAGAAGCTTTCTTT. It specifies CASSERLTGGFGEAFF.

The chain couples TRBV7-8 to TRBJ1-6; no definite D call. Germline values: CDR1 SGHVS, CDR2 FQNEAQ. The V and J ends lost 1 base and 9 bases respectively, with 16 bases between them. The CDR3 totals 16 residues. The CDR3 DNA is TGTGCCAGCAGCTTAGATTTCCTGGGAGTAGTTTCACCCCTCCACTTT. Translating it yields CASSLDFLGVVSPLHF.

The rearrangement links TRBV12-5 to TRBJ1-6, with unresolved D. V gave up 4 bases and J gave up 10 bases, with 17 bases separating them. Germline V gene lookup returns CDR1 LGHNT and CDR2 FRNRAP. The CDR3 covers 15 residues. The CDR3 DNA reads TGTGCTAGTGGTTCGTGGGTACGGGAGAGGTCACCCCTCCACTTT. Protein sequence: CASGSWVRERSPLHF.

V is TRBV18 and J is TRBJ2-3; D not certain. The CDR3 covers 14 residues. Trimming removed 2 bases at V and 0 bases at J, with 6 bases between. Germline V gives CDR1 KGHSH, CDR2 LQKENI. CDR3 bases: TGTGCCAGCTCACCAGGTCGTAGCACAGATACGCAGTATTTT. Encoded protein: CASSPGRSTDTQYF. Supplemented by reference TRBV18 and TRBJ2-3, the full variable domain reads NAGVMQNPRHLVRRRGQEARLRCSPMKGHSHVYWYRQLPEEGLKFMVYLQKENIIDESGMPKERFSAEFPKEGPSILRIQQVVRGDSAAYFCASSPGRSTDTQYFGPGTRLTVL.

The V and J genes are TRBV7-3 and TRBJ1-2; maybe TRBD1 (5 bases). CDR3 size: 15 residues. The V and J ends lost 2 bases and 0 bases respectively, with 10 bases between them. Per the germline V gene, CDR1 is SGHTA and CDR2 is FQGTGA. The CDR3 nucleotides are TGTGCCAGCAGCTTAGGGGCCGGAGCTAACTATGGCTACACCTTC. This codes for CASSLGAGANYGYTF.

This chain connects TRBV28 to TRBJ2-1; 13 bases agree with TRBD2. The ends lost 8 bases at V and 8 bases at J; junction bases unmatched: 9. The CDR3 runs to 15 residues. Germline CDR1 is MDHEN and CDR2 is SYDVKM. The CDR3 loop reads CASAGLAGETHEQFF. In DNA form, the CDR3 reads TGTGCCAGCGCCGGACTAGCGGGAGAAACGCATGAGCAGTTCTTC.

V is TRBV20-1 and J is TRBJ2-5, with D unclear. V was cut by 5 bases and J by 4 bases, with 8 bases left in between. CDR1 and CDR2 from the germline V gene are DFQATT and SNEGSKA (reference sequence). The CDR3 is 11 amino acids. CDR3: CSAPVPETQYF. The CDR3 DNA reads TGCAGTGCTCCCGTCCCAGAGACCCAGTACTTC.